The sequence of this TCR beta chain was determined in a study of type 1 and type 2 diabetes patients (dated by TCRdb to 2016 to 2017). Study-level background: Eight or nine type 1 diabetes patients, a few type 2 diabetes patients and 6 or 7 nondiabetic controls, all recruited in China, made up the cohort. Throughout the study, CD4 or CD8 MicroBeads on MACS columns were used to positively select CD4+ and CD8+ T cells from PBMCs. A total of roughly 20,000,000 paired-end reads was generated across the whole study. The study used high-throughput sequencing to profile TCRbeta repertoires and compare individuals with type 1 diabetes, type 2 diabetes and no diabetes. For the type 1 diabetes patients, the type 2 diabetes patients acted as a disease comparison group. Similar V gene usage was observed when roughly 20-cycle and roughly 25-cycle amplification were compared, suggesting similar primer efficiencies and random PCR bias. TCRbeta libraries were sequenced paired-end on Illumina HiSeq 2000 or MiSeq instruments.

For sequencing, an Illumina MiSeq was employed. Genomic DNA from sorted T cell subsets served as template for TCRbeta CDR3 amplification. The TCRbeta CDR3 region was amplified by multiplex PCR using 30 forward and 13 reverse primers. After the PCR products were purified with AMPure XP beads, a second PCR of roughly 25 cycles was run to add indices and adaptors. Libraries were gel-purified using the QIAquick Gel Extraction Kit before sequencing. For the original study's pipeline: Paired-end reads were merged with FLASH and aligned to IMGT V, D and J germline references using IgBLAST. After reads whose alignment identity to germline references fell below 70% were discarded, around 12 million reads remained study-wide. Following IMGT definitions, CDR3 boundaries, reading frame and productivity were assigned. A highly-expanded clone was defined as any clone making up 1% or more of reads, and normalized Shannon entropy served as the measure of diversity. Unpaired two-tailed t-tests were used to test group differences in Shannon entropy. TCRdb reran the public reads through fastp at Q25 and MiXCR, keeping productive beta chains. Rows with one shared CDR3 protein collapse into an entry with the most common genes and DNA. TCRdb, not the authors, supplied the V and J calls. The sample contains 250,000 or so distinct CDR3 sequences, 47% of them found a single time. The ten largest make up roughly an eighth of the sample.

To note about this clonotype: It lacks a known antigen. The junction departs from germline at one end; a sequencing error may be responsible.

On the study overall, not on this receptor specifically: Because only a limited number of T2D and control samples were sequenced, some T1D-only HECs might also be present in more T2D or control samples. Type 2 diabetes and control samples had highly correlated V and J gene usage patterns, with an average between-sample correlation of roughly 0.97. The study groups were not matched for age and gender, which could possibly have biased interpretation. Type 2 diabetes repertoires showed high diversity, significantly greater than type 1 diabetes repertoires in both CD4+ and CD8+ T cells. Type 2 diabetes patients had few highly-expanded CD4+ clones (median one), and those clones made up a median approximately 4% of reads.

The CDR3 holds 15 amino acids from the cysteine to the phenylalanine. Only the CDR3 portion is preserved as DNA: 45 bases, with reading frame beginning at the first base. The germline V gene specifies SGHTA as CDR1 and FQGTGA as CDR2. Every diabetic patient fulfilled standard classification criteria for type 1 or type 2 diabetes, and glucose and C-peptide were evaluated using WHO-recommended methods. Donors with other autoimmune diseases or infections within the previous four weeks were excluded. Ten milliliters of peripheral blood were collected from each participant. PBMCs were isolated with LymphoPrep density separation.

This TCR came from a man aged 18 to 30 with type 2 diabetes. Sequenced sample: peripheral blood mononuclear cells (PBMCs). The V and J segments used are TRBV7-3 and TRBJ2-5; TRBD2 is perhaps the D gene, given 6 matching bases. The assigned J gene may be wrong: the sequence end matches TRBJ2-7 better. The DNA reads as follows: TGCGCCAGTAGTCGGGGAGGCGATAGCTCCTACGAGCAGTACTTC. Translated, it reads CASSRGGDSSYEQYF.